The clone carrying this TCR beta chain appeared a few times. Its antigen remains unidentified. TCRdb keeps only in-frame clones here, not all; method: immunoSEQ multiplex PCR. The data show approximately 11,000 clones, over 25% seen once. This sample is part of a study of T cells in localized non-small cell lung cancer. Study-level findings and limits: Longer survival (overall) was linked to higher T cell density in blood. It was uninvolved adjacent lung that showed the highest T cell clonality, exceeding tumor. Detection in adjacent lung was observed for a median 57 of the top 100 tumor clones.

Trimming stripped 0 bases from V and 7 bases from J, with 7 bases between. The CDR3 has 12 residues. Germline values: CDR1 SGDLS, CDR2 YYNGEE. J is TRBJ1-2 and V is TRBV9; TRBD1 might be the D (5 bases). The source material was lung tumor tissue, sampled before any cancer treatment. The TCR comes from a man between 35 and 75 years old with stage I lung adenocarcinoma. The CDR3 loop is CASSVGGSGYTF. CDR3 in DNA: TGTGCCAGCAGCGTAGGGGGCTCTGGCTACACCTTC.